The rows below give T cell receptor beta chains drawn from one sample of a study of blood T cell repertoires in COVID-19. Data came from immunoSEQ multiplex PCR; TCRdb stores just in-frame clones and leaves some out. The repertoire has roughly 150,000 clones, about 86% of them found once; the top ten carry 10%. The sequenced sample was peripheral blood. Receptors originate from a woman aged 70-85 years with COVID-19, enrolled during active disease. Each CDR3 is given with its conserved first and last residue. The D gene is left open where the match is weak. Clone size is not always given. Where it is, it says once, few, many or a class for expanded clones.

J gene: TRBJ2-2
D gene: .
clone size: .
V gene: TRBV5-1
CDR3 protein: CASSLGPGLWNTGELFF
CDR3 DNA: TGCGCCAGCAGCTTGGGGCCAGGGTTGTGGAACACCGGGGAGCTGTTTTTT

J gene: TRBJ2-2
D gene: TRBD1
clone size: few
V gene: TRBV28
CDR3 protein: CASSMQGARGELFF
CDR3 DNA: TGTGCCAGCAGTATGCAGGGGGCGAGAGGGGAGCTGTTTTTT

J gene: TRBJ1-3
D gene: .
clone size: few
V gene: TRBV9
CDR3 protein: CASSVGRTASGNTIYF
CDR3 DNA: TGTGCCAGCAGCGTAGGAAGGACAGCCTCTGGAAACACCATATATTTT

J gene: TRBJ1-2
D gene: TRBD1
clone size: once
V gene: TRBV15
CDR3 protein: CATSRDLRDSYTSYTF
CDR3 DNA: TGTGCCACCAGCAGAGATTTAAGGGACAGCTATACCAGCTACACCTTC

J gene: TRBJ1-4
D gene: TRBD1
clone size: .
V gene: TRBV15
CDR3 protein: CATSRGTGVGKLFF
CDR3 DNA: TGTGCCACCAGCAGGGGGACAGGGGTTGGAAAACTGTTTTTT

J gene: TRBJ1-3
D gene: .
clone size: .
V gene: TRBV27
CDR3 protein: CASSPTFQAAVGNTIYF
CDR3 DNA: TGTGCCAGCAGCCCTACCTTCCAGGCTGCTGTAGGAAACACCATATATTTT

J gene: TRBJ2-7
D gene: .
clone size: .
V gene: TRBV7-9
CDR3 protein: CASSRSLGGAGGSYEQYF
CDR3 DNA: TGTGCCAGCAGCCGCTCCTTGGGCGGGGCCGGGGGCTCCTACGAGCAGTACTTC

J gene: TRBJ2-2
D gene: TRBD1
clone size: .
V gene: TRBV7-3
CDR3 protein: CASSLNRGPNTGELFF
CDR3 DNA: TGTGCCAGCAGCCTAAACAGGGGGCCGAACACCGGGGAGCTGTTTTTT

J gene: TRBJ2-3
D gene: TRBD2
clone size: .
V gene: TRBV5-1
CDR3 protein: CASSYSGGGTDTQYF
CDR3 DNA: TGCGCCAGCAGCTACAGCGGGGGAGGCACAGATACGCAGTATTTT

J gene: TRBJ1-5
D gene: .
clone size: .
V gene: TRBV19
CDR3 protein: CASRAAGVSQPQHF
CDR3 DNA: TGTGCCAGTAGGGCGGCAGGGGTGTCTCAGCCCCAGCATTTT

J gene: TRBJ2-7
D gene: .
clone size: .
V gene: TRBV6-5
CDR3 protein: CAIMASTYEQYF
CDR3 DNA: TGTGCCATCATGGCTAGCACCTACGAGCAGTACTTC

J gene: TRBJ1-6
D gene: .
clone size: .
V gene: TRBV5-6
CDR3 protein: CASGQGTIRSPLHF
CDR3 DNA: TGTGCCAGCGGCCAAGGGACAATTCGTTCACCCCTCCACTTT

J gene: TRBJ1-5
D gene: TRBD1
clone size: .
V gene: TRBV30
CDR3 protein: CAWSSSGTGRWDQPQHF
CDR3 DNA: TGTGCCTGGAGTTCCTCAGGGACAGGGAGATGGGATCAGCCCCAGCATTTT

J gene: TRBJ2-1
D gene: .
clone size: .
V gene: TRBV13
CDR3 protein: CASNQRGDYEQFF
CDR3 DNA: TGTGCCAGCAACCAACGGGGAGACTATGAGCAGTTCTTC

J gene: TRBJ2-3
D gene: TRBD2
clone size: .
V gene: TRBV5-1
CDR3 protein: CASSLAGEDTQYF
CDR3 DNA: TGCGCCAGCAGCTTAGCGGGGGAGGATACGCAGTATTTT

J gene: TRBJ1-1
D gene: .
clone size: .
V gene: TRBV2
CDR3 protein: CASFFWIPFAGDTEAFF
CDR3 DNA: TGTGCCAGCTTTTTCTGGATCCCATTTGCCGGAGATACTGAAGCTTTCTTT

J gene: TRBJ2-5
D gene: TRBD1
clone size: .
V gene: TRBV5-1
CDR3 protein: CASSKNGQGQETQYF
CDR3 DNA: TGCGCCAGCAGCAAAAACGGACAGGGCCAAGAGACCCAGTACTTC

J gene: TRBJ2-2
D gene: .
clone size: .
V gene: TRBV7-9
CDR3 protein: CASSLPTGNTGELFF
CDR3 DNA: TGTGCCAGCAGCTTGCCGACAGGGAACACCGGGGAGCTGTTTTTT

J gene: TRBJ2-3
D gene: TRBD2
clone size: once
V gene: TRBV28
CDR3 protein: CASSPAGTRTDTQYF
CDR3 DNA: TGTGCCAGCAGTCCAGCGGGGACCCGCACAGATACGCAGTATTTT

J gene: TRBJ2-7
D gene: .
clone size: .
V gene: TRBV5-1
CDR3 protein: CASSLSQGGYEQYF
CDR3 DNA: TGCGCCAGCAGCTTAAGCCAGGGTGGTTACGAGCAGTACTTC

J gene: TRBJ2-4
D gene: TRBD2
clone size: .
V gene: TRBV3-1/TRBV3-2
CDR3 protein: CASSSRSMRGGLNIQYF
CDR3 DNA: TGTGCCAGCAGCTCCCGGTCGATGCGGGGGGGATTAAACATTCAGTACTTC

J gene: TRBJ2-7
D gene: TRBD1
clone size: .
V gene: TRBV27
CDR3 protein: CASRQGAREQYF
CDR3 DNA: TGTGCCAGCAGACAGGGGGCGAGGGAGCAGTACTTC

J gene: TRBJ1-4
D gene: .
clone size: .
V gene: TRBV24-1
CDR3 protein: CATSDWAAAGVIDEKLFF
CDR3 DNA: TGTGCCACCAGTGATTGGGCGGCGGCAGGGGTTATCGATGAAAAACTGTTTTTT

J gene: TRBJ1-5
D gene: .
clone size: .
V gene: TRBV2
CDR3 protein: CASSVSRQFGNQPQHF
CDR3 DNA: TGTGCCAGCAGTGTTTCCCGACAGTTTGGCAATCAGCCCCAGCATTTT

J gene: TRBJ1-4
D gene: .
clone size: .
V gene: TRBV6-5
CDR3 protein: CASTGGRIPNEKLFF
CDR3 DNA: TGTGCCAGCACCGGAGGGAGGATCCCTAATGAAAAACTGTTTTTT

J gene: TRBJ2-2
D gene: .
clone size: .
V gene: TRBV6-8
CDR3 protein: CASSYWFRANTGELFF
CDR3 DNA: TGTGCCAGCAGTTACTGGTTCAGGGCGAACACCGGGGAGCTGTTTTTT

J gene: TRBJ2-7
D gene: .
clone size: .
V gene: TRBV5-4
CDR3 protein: CASSLDASSYEQYF
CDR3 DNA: TGTGCCAGCAGCTTGGACGCGAGCTCCTACGAGCAGTACTTC

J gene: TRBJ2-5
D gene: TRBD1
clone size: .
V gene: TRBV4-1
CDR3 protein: CASSQEPTGGIETQYF
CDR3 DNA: TGCGCCAGCAGCCAAGAGCCGACAGGGGGAATAGAGACCCAGTACTTC

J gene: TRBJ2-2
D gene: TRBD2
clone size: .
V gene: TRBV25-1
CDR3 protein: CASRASGGPYTGELFF
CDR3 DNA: TGTGCCAGCAGAGCTAGCGGGGGGCCATACACCGGGGAGCTGTTTTTT

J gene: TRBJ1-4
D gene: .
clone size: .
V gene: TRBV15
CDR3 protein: CATRKGGRTNEKLFF
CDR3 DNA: TGTGCCACCCGCAAAGGGGGTCGGACTAATGAAAAACTGTTTTTT

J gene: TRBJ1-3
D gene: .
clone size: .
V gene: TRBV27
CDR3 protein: CATARAYGNTIYF
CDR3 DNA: TGTGCCACAGCCAGGGCTTATGGAAACACCATATATTTT

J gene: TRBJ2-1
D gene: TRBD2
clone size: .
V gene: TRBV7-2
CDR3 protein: CASSLRLAGDATNEQFF
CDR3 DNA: TGTGCCAGCAGCTTAAGACTAGCGGGGGACGCTACAAATGAGCAGTTCTTC

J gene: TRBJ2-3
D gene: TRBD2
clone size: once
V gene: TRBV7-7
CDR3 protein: CASSLLGGEADTQYF
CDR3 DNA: TGTGCTAGCAGCTTACTCGGGGGGGAGGCAGATACGCAGTATTTT

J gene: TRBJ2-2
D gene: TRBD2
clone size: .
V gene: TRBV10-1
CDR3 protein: CASREASGTGELFF
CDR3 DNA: TGCGCCAGCAGGGAGGCTAGCGGGACCGGGGAGCTGTTTTTT

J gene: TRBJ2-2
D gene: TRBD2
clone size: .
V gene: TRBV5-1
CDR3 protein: CASSLAGGAEELFF
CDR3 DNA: TGCGCCAGCAGCTTGGCCGGGGGGGCCGAGGAGCTGTTTTTT

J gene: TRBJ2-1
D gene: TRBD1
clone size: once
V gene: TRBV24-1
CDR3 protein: CATSDAGQGPYNEQFF
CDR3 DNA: TGTGCCACCAGTGATGCTGGACAGGGGCCTTACAATGAGCAGTTCTTC

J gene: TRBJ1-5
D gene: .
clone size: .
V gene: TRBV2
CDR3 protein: CASSQQGLWNQPQHF
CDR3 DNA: TGTGCCAGCAGTCAACAGGGTCTATGGAATCAGCCCCAGCATTTT

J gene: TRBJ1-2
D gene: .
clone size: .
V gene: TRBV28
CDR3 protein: CASSSDPGIYGYTF
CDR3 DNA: TGTGCCAGCAGTTCCGACCCGGGAATCTATGGCTACACCTTC

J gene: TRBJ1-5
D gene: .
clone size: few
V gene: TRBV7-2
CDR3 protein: CASSSPRVRQPQHF
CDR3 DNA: TGTGCCAGCAGCTCCCCCAGGGTACGTCAGCCCCAGCATTTT

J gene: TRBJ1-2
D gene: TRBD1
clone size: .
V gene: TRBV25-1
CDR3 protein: CASSSRRTGHGYTF
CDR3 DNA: TGTGCCAGCAGTTCCCGACGGACAGGCCATGGCTACACCTTC

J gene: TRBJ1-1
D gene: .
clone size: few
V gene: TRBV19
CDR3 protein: CASSTFRGDTEAFF
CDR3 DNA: TGTGCCAGTAGTACCTTTCGGGGGGACACTGAAGCTTTCTTT

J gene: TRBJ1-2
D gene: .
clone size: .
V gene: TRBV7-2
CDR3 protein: CASSPDDRRITHGYTF
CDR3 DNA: TGTGCCAGCAGCCCCGACGACAGGAGGATTACGCATGGCTACACCTTC